Listed here are 5 T cell receptor beta chains from one sample, sequenced in a study of blood T cell repertoires in COVID-19. Only in-frame clones appear in the TCRdb table, and some are missing; sequencing was by immunoSEQ multiplex PCR. The table records some 52,000 clones, roughly 87% of them present only once. The sample consisted of peripheral blood. The receptor set was obtained from a human donor with active COVID-19. The donor label of this sample is uncertain.

This chain links TRBV3-1 (or the pseudogene TRBV3-2) with TRBJ1-6; weak D call: TRBD1 (5 bases). Trimming took off 6 bases at V and 4 bases at J, with 10 bases between the two ends. The CDR3 consists of 14 residues. CDR1 and CDR2 from the germline V gene are LGHDT and YNNKEL (reference sequence). In DNA, the CDR3 is TGTGCCAGCAGTCCCGGGACTTATAATTCACCCCTCCACTTT. The encoded protein is CASSPGTYNSPLHF.

The chain recombines TRBV11-3 with TRBJ2-7; 10 bases map to TRBD1. V shed 4 bases, J shed 4 bases, and the junction held 22 bases outside the gene matches. The CDR3 runs to 20 residues. In germline, CDR1 is SGHNT, CDR2 YENEEA. The CDR3 DNA reads as TGTGCCAGCAGCTCCCGAGAGAAAAAAATACGGGACAGGGGAGGGTACGAGCAGTACTTC. Translated, it gives CASSSREKKIRDRGGYEQYF.

The chain is built from TRBV29-1 and TRBJ1-1, with 10 bases lining up with TRBD1. Germline CDR1 is SQVTM and CDR2 is ANQGSEA. The CDR3 length is 13 residues. The junction had 2 bases not matched to a gene; V was cut back by 7 bases and J by 0 bases. CDR3 sequence reads: CSAGQGVNTEAFF. The CDR3 DNA reads as TGCAGCGCTGGACAGGGGGTGAACACTGAAGCTTTCTTT.

The CDR3: CASSLAGTGGAPLHF. CDR3 DNA: TGCGCCAGCAGCTTGGCCGGGACAGGGGGGGCACCCCTCCACTTT. This chain links TRBV5-1 with TRBJ1-6, with TRBD1 matching over 11 bases. The germline CDR1 and CDR2 sequences are SGHRS and YFSETQ. CDR3 length: 15 amino acids. V was clipped by 0 bases and J by 11 bases; unmatched bases: 4.

V is TRBV6-5 and J is TRBJ2-7, with TRBD1 as a possible D gene (5 bases). Trimming pared 6 bases from V and 7 bases from J, leaving 19 bases between. CDR3 size: 14 residues. Germline values: CDR1 MNHEY, CDR2 SVGAGI. CDR3 sequence (DNA): TGTGCCAGCAGCTACGAGCAGGGTTTTGAGGAGCAGTACTTC. Encoded protein: CASSYEQGFEEQYF.